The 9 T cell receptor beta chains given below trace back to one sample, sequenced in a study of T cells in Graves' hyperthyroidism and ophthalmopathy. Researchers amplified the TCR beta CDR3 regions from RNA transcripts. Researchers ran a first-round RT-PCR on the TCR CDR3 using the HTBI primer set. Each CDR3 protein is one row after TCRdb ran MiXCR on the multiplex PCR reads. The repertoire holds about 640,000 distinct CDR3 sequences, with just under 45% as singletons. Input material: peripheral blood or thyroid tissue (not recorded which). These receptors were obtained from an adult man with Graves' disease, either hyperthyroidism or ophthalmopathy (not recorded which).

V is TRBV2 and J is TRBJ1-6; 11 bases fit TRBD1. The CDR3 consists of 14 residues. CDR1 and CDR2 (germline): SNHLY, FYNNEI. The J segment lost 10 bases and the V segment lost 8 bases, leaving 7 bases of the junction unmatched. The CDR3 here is CASARGDRGSPLHF. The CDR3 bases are TGTGCCAGCGCCCGGGGGGACAGGGGGTCACCCCTCCACTTT.

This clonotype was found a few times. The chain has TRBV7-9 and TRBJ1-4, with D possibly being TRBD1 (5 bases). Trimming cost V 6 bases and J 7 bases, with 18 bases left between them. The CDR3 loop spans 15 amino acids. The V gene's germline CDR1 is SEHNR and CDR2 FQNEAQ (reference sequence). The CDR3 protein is CASSRLVGEAEKLFF. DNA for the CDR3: TGTGCCAGCAGTCGACTGGTAGGGGAGGCTGAAAAACTGTTTTTT.

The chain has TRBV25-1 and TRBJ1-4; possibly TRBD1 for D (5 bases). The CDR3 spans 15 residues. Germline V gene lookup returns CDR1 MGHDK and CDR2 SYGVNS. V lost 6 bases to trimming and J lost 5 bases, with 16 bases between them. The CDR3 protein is CASSLHPGHNEKLFF. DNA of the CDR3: TGTGCCAGCAGCTTACATCCAGGACACAATGAAAAACTGTTTTTT.

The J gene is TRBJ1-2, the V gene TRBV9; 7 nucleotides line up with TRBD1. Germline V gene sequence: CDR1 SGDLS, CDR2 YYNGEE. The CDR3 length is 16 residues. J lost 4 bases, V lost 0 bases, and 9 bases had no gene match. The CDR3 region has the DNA TGTGCCAGCAGCGTAGAACCCGACGGGACAGCCTATGGCTACACCTTC. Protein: CASSVEPDGTAYGYTF.

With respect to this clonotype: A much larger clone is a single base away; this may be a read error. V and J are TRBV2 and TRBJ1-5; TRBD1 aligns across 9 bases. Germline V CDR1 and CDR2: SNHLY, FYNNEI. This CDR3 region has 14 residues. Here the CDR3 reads CASTLDRGNRPQHF. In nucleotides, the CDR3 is TGTGCCAGCACCCTGGACAGGGGCAATCGGCCCCAGCATTTT.

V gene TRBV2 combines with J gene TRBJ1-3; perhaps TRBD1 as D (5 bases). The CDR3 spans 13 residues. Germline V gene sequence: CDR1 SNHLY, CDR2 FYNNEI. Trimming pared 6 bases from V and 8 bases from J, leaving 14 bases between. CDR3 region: CASRAREGDTIYF. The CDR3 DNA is TGTGCCAGCAGAGCCAGGGAAGGGGACACCATATATTTT.

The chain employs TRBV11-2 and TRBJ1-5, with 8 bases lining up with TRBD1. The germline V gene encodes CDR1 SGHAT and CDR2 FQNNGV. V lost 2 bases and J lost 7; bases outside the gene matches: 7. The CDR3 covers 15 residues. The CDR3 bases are TGTGCCAGCAGCTTACGGACAGGGCAAGGACAGCCCCAGCATTTT. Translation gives CASSLRTGQGQPQHF. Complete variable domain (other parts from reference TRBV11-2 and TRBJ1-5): EAGVAQSPRYKIIEKRQSVAFWCNPISGHATLYWYQQILGQGPKLLIQFQNNGVVDDSQLPKDRFSAERLKGVDSTLKIQPAKLEDSAVYLCASSLRTGQGQPQHFGDGTRLSIL.

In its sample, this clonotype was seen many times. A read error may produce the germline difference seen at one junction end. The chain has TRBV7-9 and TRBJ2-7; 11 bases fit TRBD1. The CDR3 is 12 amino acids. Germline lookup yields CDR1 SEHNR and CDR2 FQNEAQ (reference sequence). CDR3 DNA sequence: TGTGCCAGCAGCTTACAGTCGGGACAGGGGGACTTC. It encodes CASSLQSGQGDF.

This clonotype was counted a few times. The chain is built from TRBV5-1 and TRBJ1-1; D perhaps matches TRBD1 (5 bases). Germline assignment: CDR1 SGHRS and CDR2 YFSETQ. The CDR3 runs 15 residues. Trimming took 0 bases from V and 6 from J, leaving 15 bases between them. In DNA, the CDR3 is TGCGCCAGCAGCTTGGTCGGGGGAAGAGGGTCTGAAGCTTTCTTT. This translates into CASSLVGGRGSEAFF.